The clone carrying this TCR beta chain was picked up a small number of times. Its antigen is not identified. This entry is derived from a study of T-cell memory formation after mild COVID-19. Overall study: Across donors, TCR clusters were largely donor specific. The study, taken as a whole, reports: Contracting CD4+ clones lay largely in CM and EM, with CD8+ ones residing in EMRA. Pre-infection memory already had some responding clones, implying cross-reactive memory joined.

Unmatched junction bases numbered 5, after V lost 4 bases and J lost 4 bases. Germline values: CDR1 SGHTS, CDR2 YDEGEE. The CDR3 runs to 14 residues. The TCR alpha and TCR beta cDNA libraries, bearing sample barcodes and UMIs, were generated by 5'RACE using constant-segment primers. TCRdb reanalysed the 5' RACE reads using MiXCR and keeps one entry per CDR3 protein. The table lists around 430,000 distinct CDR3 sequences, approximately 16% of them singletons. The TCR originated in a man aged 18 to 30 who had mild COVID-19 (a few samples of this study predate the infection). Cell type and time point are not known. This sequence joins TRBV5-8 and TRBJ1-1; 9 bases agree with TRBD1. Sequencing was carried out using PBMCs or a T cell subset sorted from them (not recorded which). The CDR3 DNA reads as TGTGCCAGCAGCGACCGACAGGGGGGCACTGAAGCTTTCTTT. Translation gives CASSDRQGGTEAFF.